The source of this TCR beta chain is a study of blood T cell repertoires in COVID-19. Turning to the study itself: Samples taken during acute and convalescent COVID-19 were collected in the United States, Italy and Spain. T cells, B-cell-depleted T cells, or PBMCs provided the cDNA or gDNA that served as material.

The authors' processing: Estimated nucleated cell counts came from reference gene primer amplification. Assay used: immunoSEQ multiplex PCR; TCRdb lists only in-frame clones, some missing. V and J calls and clone size come straight from that table; D and trimming were deduced from the DNA. The table includes 200,000 to 300,000 clones, around 86% detected once. With 4 bases clipped from V and 5 bases from J, the junction kept 7 bases outside the gene matches. The germline gives CDR1 MNHEY, CDR2 SVGAGI. The CDR3 is 15 residues long. The TCR originated in a middle-aged man who had recovered from COVID-19. The sequencing sample was made of peripheral blood. J is TRBJ2-1 and V is TRBV6-5, with 8 bases fitting TRBD1. The CDR3 here is CASSSRDRTNNEQFF. Written as DNA, the CDR3 is TGTGCCAGCAGTTCCAGGGACAGGACCAACAATGAGCAGTTCTTC.